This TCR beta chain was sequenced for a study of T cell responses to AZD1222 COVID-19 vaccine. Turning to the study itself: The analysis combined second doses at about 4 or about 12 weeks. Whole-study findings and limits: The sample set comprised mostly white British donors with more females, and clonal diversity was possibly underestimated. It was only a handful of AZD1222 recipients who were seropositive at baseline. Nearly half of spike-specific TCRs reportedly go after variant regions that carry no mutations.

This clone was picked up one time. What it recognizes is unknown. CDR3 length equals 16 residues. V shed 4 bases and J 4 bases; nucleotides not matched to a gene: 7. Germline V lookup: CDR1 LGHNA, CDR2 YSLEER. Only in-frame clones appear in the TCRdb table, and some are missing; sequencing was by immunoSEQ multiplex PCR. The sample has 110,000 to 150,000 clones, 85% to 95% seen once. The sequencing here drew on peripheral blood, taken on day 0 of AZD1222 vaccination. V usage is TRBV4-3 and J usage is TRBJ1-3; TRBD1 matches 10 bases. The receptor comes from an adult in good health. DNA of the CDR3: TGCGCCAGCAGCCCTGGGACAGGGGATTTAGGAAACACCATATATTTT. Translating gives CASSPGTGDLGNTIYF.